The present T cell receptor (beta chain) was sequenced within a study of blood T cell repertoires in COVID-19. TCRdb keeps only in-frame clones here, not all; method: immunoSEQ multiplex PCR. This table holds about 220,000 clones, over 80% found once. The TCR sequence derives from a human donor in a cohort sampled during active COVID-19. The source material was peripheral blood.

CDR3 loop: CASSQPGQGHGAFF. The CDR3 DNA is TGTGCCAGCAGTCAACCGGGACAGGGTCATGGAGCTTTCTTT. V usage is TRBV7-2 and J usage is TRBJ1-1; 9 bases are shared with TRBD1. CDR3 size: 14 residues. The V gene's germline CDR1 is SGHTA and CDR2 FQGNSA. The ends lost 6 bases at V and 10 bases at J; junction bases unmatched: 12.